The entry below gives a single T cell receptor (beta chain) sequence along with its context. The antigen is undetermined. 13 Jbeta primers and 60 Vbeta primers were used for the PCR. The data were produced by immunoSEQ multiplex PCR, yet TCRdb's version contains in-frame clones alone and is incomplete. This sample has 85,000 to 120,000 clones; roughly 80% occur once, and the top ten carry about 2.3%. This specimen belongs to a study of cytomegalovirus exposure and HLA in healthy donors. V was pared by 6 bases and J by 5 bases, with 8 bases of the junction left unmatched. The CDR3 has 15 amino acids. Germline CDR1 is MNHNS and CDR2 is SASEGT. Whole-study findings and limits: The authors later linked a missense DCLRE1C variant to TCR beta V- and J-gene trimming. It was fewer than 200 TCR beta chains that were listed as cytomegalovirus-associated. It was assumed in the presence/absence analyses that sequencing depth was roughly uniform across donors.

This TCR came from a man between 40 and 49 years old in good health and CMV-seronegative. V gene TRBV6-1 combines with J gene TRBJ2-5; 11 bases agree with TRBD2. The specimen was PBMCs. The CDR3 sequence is CASSNSGGEGETQYF. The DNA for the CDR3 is TGTGCCAGCAGCAATAGCGGGGGGGAGGGGGAGACCCAGTACTTC.